The source of this T cell receptor beta chain is a study of beta chain features in type 1 diabetes. Study findings and constraints: TCRB repertoires of naive, central memory and Treg cells appeared more similar among patients than among healthy donors.

A single heparinised blood sample, averaging about 120 mL, was obtained per donor. Sorted CD4+ subsets: naive, central memory, regulatory, stem cell-like memory (CD45RO/CCR7/CD25/CD127/CD95/CD27 panel). Reverse transcribing all isolated RNA meant expressed TCRB transcripts were sequenced. Profiled with immunoSEQ multiplex PCR; TCRdb holds only in-frame clones, not every one. The sample holds roughly 400,000 clones; around 16% are singletons and the top ten take approximately 0.02%. Germline V gene sequence: CDR1 LGHNA, CDR2 YNFKEQ. This CDR3 is 16 amino acids long. V was trimmed by 0 bases and J by 3 bases, leaving 12 bases between them. For this clone: The antigen is undetermined.

Sequencing was done on a sample of naive CD4+ T cells from blood. J is TRBJ2-1 and V is TRBV4-2; D unresolved. The TCR originated in a woman under 30 in good health. This CDR3 reads CASSQDRETFYNEQFF. DNA of the CDR3: TGTGCCAGCAGCCAAGATCGAGAGACTTTCTACAATGAGCAGTTCTTC.